This paragraph reports one T cell receptor (beta chain). This clonotype was detected only a few times. No antigen is known for it. No base quality values were provided; no much bigger clone lies one nucleotide off. These data belong to a study of T-cell reconstitution after alpha-beta-depleted transplantation in children (dated by TCRdb to between 2015 and 2016). About the study as a whole: Using TCR repertoire profiling, the study followed T-cell immune reconstitution in a quantitative way in children after TCRalphabeta/CD19-depleted allogeneic hematopoietic cell transplantation.

The germline V and J ends show losses of 10 bases and 0 bases respectively, and no gene match explains 6 bases of the junction. In the germline V gene (reference sequence), CDR1 corresponds to SEHNR and CDR2 to FQNEAQ. Taken from cysteine to phenylalanine, the CDR3 has 15 residues. Just CDR3 DNA is preserved here, 45 bases in frame from base 1. Libraries were made using PCR. The run used an Illumina HiSeq 2500. TCR libraries were prepared with molecular barcoding, using unique molecular identifiers to normalize TCRbeta repertoire quantification. TCRdb took the public reads, trimmed them with fastp at Q25, ran MiXCR for clone calling and kept in-frame beta chains. Identical CDR3 protein sequences are pooled into one entry, listed with their most common genes and DNA. This sample gives approximately 200,000 distinct CDR3 sequences in total; roughly 15% of them show up just once. The ten largest clones add up to roughly 13% of the sample.

The sample here was PBMCs from the stem cell graft donor, taken from the stem cell graft. The V gene is TRBV7-9 and the J gene is TRBJ1-6; the central 7 bases match TRBD1. This TCR came from a human donor who donated a stem cell graft to a child with acute lymphoblastic leukemia. The DNA reads as follows: TGTGCCACAGGACAGGATAGCTCCTATAATTCACCCCTCCACTTT. It translates to CATGQDSSYNSPLHF.